This TCR beta chain was captured by sequencing in a study of cytotoxic CD8 clonotypes in ibrutinib-treated CLL (dated by TCRdb to the early 2020s). Study-level background: In this cohort, 15 patients were treatment-naive and approximately ten were relapsed/refractory, while roughly 18 had unmutated IGHV. On average, each sample had roughly 260,000 productive templates and around 100,000 productive rearrangements. Longitudinal samples were available for about 30% of the roughly 90 trial participants. Partial responses were observed in some 24 patients and complete responses in 2; after a median follow-up of around 68 months, remission was maintained in 14 patients and progression was observed in some 12. Samples at response were collected after a median of about 13 months of treatment, with a range of about 6 to 40 months. Patients were still on ibrutinib when every remission and progressive disease sample was collected. Cryopreserved peripheral blood mononuclear cells were collected at three points: before therapy, at response, and at either sustained remission or disease progression. Overall study results and their limits: Baseline clonality exceeded that of age-matched healthy donors and correlated strongly with circulating CD8+ T-cell counts. Sampling times were not matched between sustained-remission and progressing patients, and lymph node repertoires were not studied. At ibrutinib response clonality went up, during sustained remission it held steady, and at progression it dropped back toward baseline. Public clonotypes were rare and either contracted or stayed stable during treatment, and the rise in clonality at ibrutinib response reflected the expansion of private clonotypes.

CDR1 and CDR2, per the germline V gene, are SGHDT and YYEEEE. The junction shows trimming of 2 bases on V and 1 base on J, plus 7 bases between the germline ends. The CDR3 spans 13 residues, from the cysteine through the phenylalanine. The read is trimmed to its CDR3 DNA, 39 bases read in frame from base 1. The goal of deep resolution MiSeq sequencing was a depth between 1 in 1 million and 1 in 200,000 T cells, and coverage averaged 10x per clonotype. TCR beta libraries were generated with the immunoSEQ hsTCRB Kit. The study's processing was this. ImmunoSEQ Data Assistant and ImmunoSEQ Analyzer were used for data analysis, and V, D and J genes were assigned according to IMGT definitions. Clonality, which ranges from 0 to 1, was calculated as one minus the normalized Shannon entropy of productive rearrangement frequencies. Public clonotype analysis was restricted to overrepresented clonotypes comprising at least 0.05% of each patient's repertoire. Some twelve repertoires from age-matched healthy donors, obtained from immuneACCESS, served as clonality controls. Held by TCRdb, this immuneACCESS table contains in-frame sequences only and omits some clones. Under half of the omission traces to an unresolved V gene where checked; the cause of the rest is unknown. That table is the source of V, J and clone size, and D and trimming were worked out from the DNA. The sample contains hundreds of thousands of clones, over 55% of them found a single time. Of the sample, 5% to 6.5% falls within the top ten clones.

Regarding this clone: No antigen is known for it. No clone much larger than this one lies a single base away; base qualities are absent.

For TCR beta library preparation, approximately 2 micrograms of genomic DNA were extracted from the cryopreserved PBMCs. Longitudinal blood samples from CLL patients on ibrutinib monotherapy were analyzed using high-throughput TCR beta sequencing. The patients were enrolled in a single-center, open-label phase 2 trial of ibrutinib monotherapy. The sequencing here drew on PBMCs, taken after 36 months of ibrutinib treatment. The rearrangement joined TRBV5-6 to TRBJ2-7; the D gene is possibly TRBD1, with 6 bases matching. The clonotype originates from a human donor with chronic lymphocytic leukemia. CDR3 protein: CASSFRGSYEQYF. The DNA sequence is as follows: TGTGCCAGCAGCTTCAGGGGATCCTACGAGCAGTACTTC.